These T cell receptor beta chains were read from a single sample in a study of blood T cell repertoires in COVID-19. Repertoires were generated with immunoSEQ multiplex PCR, while TCRdb's copy carries only in-frame clones and drops some. The table has about 220,000 clones, around 84% seen once. The sample was peripheral blood. The receptors were sampled from a woman aged 60 to 75 who had recovered from COVID-19. The CDR3 runs from the conserved cysteine through the conserved F or W. A D gene is named only where the DNA matches it firmly. Clone size is not always given. Where it is, it says once, few, many or a class for expanded clones.

>TRBJ1-3|TRBV30|-|-
TGTGCCTGGAGTACAGGTCTCTCTGGAAACACCATATATTTT
CAWSTGLSGNTIYF
>TRBJ2-5|TRBV7-9|TRBD2|-
TGTGCCAGCAGCTCACCCGGGGGGAGGGAGACCCAGTACTTC
CASSSPGGRETQYF
>TRBJ1-1|TRBV15|TRBD1|-
TGTGCCACCAGCAGAGATTGGGACAGGGAAGCTTTCTTT
CATSRDWDREAFF
>TRBJ1-3|TRBV2|-|-
TGTGCCAGCAGGGGCGACTCTGGAAACACCATATATTTT
CASRGDSGNTIYF
>TRBJ2-7|TRBV7-9|-|-
TGTGCCAGCAGCCAGACACACTCCTACGAGCAGTACTTC
CASSQTHSYEQYF
>TRBJ1-3|TRBV4-1|TRBD1|-
TGCGCCAGCAGCCAAGATTATAGACAGGGGGGAAACACCATATATTTT
CASSQDYRQGGNTIYF
>TRBJ2-2|TRBV6-2/TRBV6-3|TRBD2|-
TGTGCCAGCAGTTACGTAGGAGCGGGGGGTTCTGGGGAGCTGTTTTTT
CASSYVGAGGSGELFF
>TRBJ2-5|TRBV6-5|TRBD2|-
TGTGCCAGCACCAAGACTAGCGGGGGGGCGGAGACCCAGTACTTC
CASTKTSGGAETQYF
>TRBJ2-2|TRBV27|-|-
TGTGCCAGCAGTTTAATGCCAGATCATACCGGGGAGCTGTTTTTT
CASSLMPDHTGELFF
>TRBJ2-2|TRBV6-5|-|few
TGTGCCAGCACCTCACGGGGTAATGTTGCTGGGGAGCTGTTTTTT
CASTSRGNVAGELFF
>TRBJ2-7|TRBV11-1|TRBD2|once
TGTGCCAGCAGCGGATCGGGGGGTCCCGCCTACGAGCAGTACTTC
CASSGSGGPAYEQYF
>TRBJ1-2|TRBV18|TRBD1|-
TGTGCCAGCTATCCAGACAGGGCCTATGGCTACACCTTC
CASYPDRAYGYTF
>TRBJ2-7|TRBV5-1|-|-
TGCGCCAGCAGCTTGGTCGGGGGCTCCTACGAGCAGTACTTC
CASSLVGGSYEQYF
>TRBJ1-4|TRBV14|-|-
TGTGCCAGCAGCCTACCGGGGGAAAAACTGTTTTTT
CASSLPGEKLFF
>TRBJ1-5|TRBV15|-|-
TGTGCCACCAGCAGAGACAGGGGTGATCAGCCCCAGCATTTT
CATSRDRGDQPQHF
>TRBJ2-3|TRBV12-3/TRBV12-4|-|once
TGTGCCAGCAGCCTCGCGGCGACAGATACGCAGTATTTT
CASSLAATDTQYF
>TRBJ2-5|TRBV12-3/TRBV12-4|TRBD1|-
TGTGCCAGCAGCAGACAGGGGCGCGAGACCCAGTACTTC
CASSRQGRETQYF